This T cell receptor beta chain was obtained from a study of naive and memory T cell subsets. An equimolar mix of two oligonucleotides served as the beta constant-region primer for TRBC1 and TRBC2. The ligated cDNA underwent four PCR rounds using SP2 and nested alpha and beta constant-region primers. TCRdb redid the calling of the UMI-ligation and nested PCR reads with MiXCR, one entry per CDR3 protein. The sample carries some 82,000 distinct CDR3 sequences, 8% to 9.5% recorded once. Four subsets defined by CD45RA and CD27 were sorted after CD3, CD4, CD8 and live/dead staining. Whole-study findings and limits: Clonotypes are single alpha or beta chains, not paired receptors. In naive cells, over 85% of TCR sequences were seen only once.

The table lists this clonotype with a few counts. Its target is not known. Sequenced material: naive CD8+ T cells from blood. The sequence derives from a human donor in good health.

The CDR3: CASSYSGQGTLAGELFF. The CDR3 DNA reads TGTGCCAGCAGTTACTCAGGGCAGGGCACCCTGGCCGGGGAGCTGTTTTTT. The rearrangement uses TRBV6-5 and TRBJ2-2, with TRBD1 as a possible D gene (5 bases). Germline CDR1 and CDR2: MNHEY and SVGAGI. With 0 bases removed from V and 6 bases from J, the gap between germline ends came to 17 bases. This CDR3 spans 17 amino acids.